The 29 T cell receptor beta chains reported below all come from one sample, sequenced in a study of response to subunit inactivated influenza vaccine. TCRdb analysed the RT-PCR reads with MiXCR anew, one entry per CDR3 protein. The sample records about 610,000 distinct CDR3 sequences, about 15% being singletons. Specimen: PBMCs from blood, collected about 12 days after vaccination. Receptors were obtained from a man aged 50 to 59 who received an inactivated influenza vaccine.

This clonotype was recorded a few times. V is TRBV7-2 and J is TRBJ1-6; no reliable D call. This CDR3 comprises 15 residues. In germline, CDR1 is SGHTA, CDR2 FQGNSA. Trimming took off 5 bases at V and 3 bases at J, with 11 bases between the two ends. The chain's CDR3 is CASSPTVNYNSPLHF. CDR3 nucleotides: TGTGCCAGCAGCCCAACGGTCAACTATAATTCACCCCTCCACTTT.

This clonotype has more than one count but fewer than ten. The chain combines TRBV6-1 with TRBJ2-1; 13 positions match TRBD2. J lost 6 bases, V lost 6 bases, and 11 bases had no gene match. Germline V gene data show CDR1 as MNHNS and CDR2 as SASEGT. The CDR3 runs to 17 residues. This CDR3 is CASSNWAGTSGVNEQFF. The CDR3 DNA is TGTGCCAGCAGCAATTGGGCCGGGACTAGCGGGGTCAATGAGCAGTTCTTC.

This clonotype was seen only a few times. This rearrangement joins TRBV12-3 or TRBV12-4 to TRBJ1-1; TRBD1 agrees at 8 bases. The CDR3 consists of 14 residues. The J segment lost 4 bases and the V segment lost 7 bases, leaving 8 bases of the junction unmatched. CDR3 nucleotide sequence: TGTGCCAGCAATACACTTACAGGGGGCACTGAAGCTTTCTTT. Amino acid sequence: CASNTLTGGTEAFF.

This clonotype was seen repeatedly, ten times or more. The gene calls are TRBV12-3 or TRBV12-4 and TRBJ2-7; D is unresolved. The CDR3 spans 13 residues. V lost 3 bases, J lost 2 bases, and 8 bases lay in between. CDR3 loop: CASSFRTTYEQYF. CDR3 DNA: TGTGCCAGCAGTTTCCGGACGACCTACGAGCAGTACTTC.

The V and J genes are TRBV18 and TRBJ1-4; D may be TRBD1 (5 bases). Trimming took 2 bases from V and 7 from J, leaving 17 bases between them. CDR3 size: 16 residues. The germline gives CDR1 KGHSH, CDR2 LQKENI. Here the CDR3 reads CASSPNAGTASEKLFF. The CDR3 DNA sequence: TGTGCCAGCTCACCAAACGCCGGGACGGCGAGTGAAAAACTGTTTTTT.

The V call is TRBV7-8, the J call TRBJ2-6; TRBD1 is a possible D gene (5 bases). The CDR3 totals 15 residues. The V end was cut by 3 bases, the J end by 2 bases, with 8 bases between. Germline lookup yields CDR1 SGHVS and CDR2 FQNEAQ. CDR3 amino acids: CASSFGAPGANVLTF. The CDR3 DNA is TGTGCCAGCAGCTTTGGGGCGCCTGGGGCCAACGTCCTGACTTTC.

The chain links TRBV7-2 to TRBJ2-7, with 8 nucleotides matching TRBD2. The V gene's germline CDR1 is SGHTA and CDR2 FQGNSA. V was clipped by 5 bases and J by 5 bases; unmatched bases: 11. This CDR3 has 15 amino acids. In DNA, the CDR3 is TGTGCCAGCAGCCTCCTCCTAGGCGGGAGGCACGAGCAGTACTTC. It yields the protein CASSLLLGGRHEQYF. Full variable domain (outside the CDR3, taken from reference TRBV7-2 and TRBJ2-7): GAGVSQSPSNKVTEKGKDVELRCDPISGHTALYWYRQSLGQGLEFLIYFQGNSAPDKSGLPSDRFSAERTGGSVSTLTIQRTQQEDSAVYLCASSLLLGGRHEQYFGPGTRLTVT.

This chain uses TRBV12-3 or TRBV12-4 with TRBJ2-5; TRBD2 matches 7 bases. V lost 3 bases and J lost 5; bases outside the gene matches: 6. This CDR3 region has 14 residues. The CDR3 region has the DNA TGTGCCAGCAGTTTTACGGGAGGCTACGAGACCCAGTACTTC. This sequence encodes CASSFTGGYETQYF.

This rearrangement joins TRBV20-1 to TRBJ2-3, with D perhaps matching TRBD2 (6 bases). The CDR3 extends over 15 amino acids. V lost 2 bases and J 1 base, leaving 13 bases between the germline ends. Germline values: CDR1 DFQATT, CDR2 SNEGSKA (reference sequence). CDR3 sequence (DNA): TGCAGTGCTAGACCCCTTCCGGGGGGCACAGATACGCAGTATTTT. It translates to CSARPLPGGTDTQYF.

In this sample, this clonotype turned up a few times. The chain has TRBV28 and TRBJ1-1; possibly TRBD1 for D (5 bases). Germline CDR1 is MDHEN and CDR2 is SYDVKM. V was shortened by 5 bases and J by 4 bases, with 14 bases between the two germline ends. The CDR3 is 14 amino acids. CDR3 in amino acids: CASSVFQGSTEAFF. In nucleotides, the CDR3 is TGTGCCAGCAGTGTCTTCCAGGGATCCACTGAAGCTTTCTTT.

V gene TRBV30 combines with J gene TRBJ1-5; D may be TRBD1 (5 bases). Trimming pared 4 bases from V and 4 bases from J, leaving 14 bases between. This CDR3 region has 14 residues. Germline V CDR1 and CDR2: GTSNPN, SVGIG (reference sequence). This chain's CDR3 is CAWTKGDYNQPQHF. CDR3 sequence (DNA): TGTGCCTGGACAAAAGGGGACTATAATCAGCCCCAGCATTTT. The whole variable domain, remainder taken from reference TRBV30 and TRBJ1-5, is SQTIHQWPATLVQPVGSPLSLECTVEGTSNPNLYWYRQAAGRGLQLLFYSVGIGQISSEVPQNLSASRPQDRQFILSSKKLLLSDSGFYLCAWTKGDYNQPQHFGDGTRLSIL.

This clonotype was counted ten times or more. The chain employs TRBV12-3 or TRBV12-4 and TRBJ2-4, with unresolved D. This CDR3 region has 11 residues. Trimming took off 6 bases at V and 7 bases at J, with 7 bases between the two ends. CDR3 residues: CASSQENIQYF. For the CDR3, the DNA is TGTGCCAGCAGCCAAGAGAACATTCAGTACTTC.

This clonotype was detected ten times or more. This chain connects TRBV29-1 to TRBJ2-7; 10 positions match TRBD1. The CDR3 runs 16 residues. Trimming at V came to 2 bases and at J to 2 bases, leaving 9 bases not matched to a gene. Germline V CDR1 and CDR2: SQVTM, ANQGSEA. CDR3 amino acids: CSVERGSGTGAYEQYF. The CDR3 DNA is TGCAGCGTTGAAAGAGGGTCCGGGACAGGGGCCTACGAGCAGTACTTC.

This clonotype has just a few counts. The gene calls are TRBV5-4 and TRBJ1-1, with 7 bases that match TRBD1. The CDR3 is made up of 15 amino acids. CDR1 SGHNT and CDR2 YYREEE come from the germline V gene (reference sequence). V gave up 4 bases and J gave up 3 bases; unmatched junction bases: 9. CDR3 bases: TGTGCCAGCAGCACTAAACAGGGGATGGACACTGAAGCTTTCTTT. Protein product: CASSTKQGMDTEAFF.

The CDR3 reads CARPRTDLAKNIQYF. CDR3 nucleotide sequence: TGTGCCAGGCCCCGGACTGATCTAGCCAAAAACATTCAGTACTTC. The rearrangement joins TRBV7-9 to TRBJ2-4, with D possibly matching TRBD2 (5 bases). Per germline, CDR1 SEHNR and CDR2 FQNEAQ (reference sequence). Trimming shortened V by 9 bases and J by 0 bases, and 15 bases separated the two germline ends. CDR3 length equals 15 residues. The variable domain in full, with the rest retrieved from reference TRBV7-9 and TRBJ2-4, is DTGVSQNPRHKITKRGQNVTFRCDPISEHNRLYWYRQTLGQGPEFLTYFQNEAQLEKSRLLSDRFSAERPKGSFSTLEIQRTEQGDSAMYLCARPRTDLAKNIQYFGAGTRLSVL.

In its sample, this clonotype was seen a few times. The genes are TRBV20-1 and TRBJ2-5; D is undetermined. The V end lost 1 base, the J end lost 5 bases, and 14 bases lay between the germline ends. CDR3 length: 14 amino acids. The germline gives CDR1 DFQATT, CDR2 SNEGSKA (reference sequence). CDR3 in DNA: TGCAGTGCTAGAGTTTACCACGTGAGGGAGACCCAGTACTTC. It yields the protein CSARVYHVRETQYF.

The gene calls are TRBV28 and TRBJ2-1; 7 nucleotides agree with TRBD2. The V segment lost 3 bases and the J segment 4 bases; nucleotides outside the gene matches: 6. The CDR3 extends over 15 amino acids. Germline V gene lookup returns CDR1 MDHEN and CDR2 SYDVKM. The CDR3 here is CASSFLAEAYNEQFF. In nucleotides, the CDR3 is TGTGCCAGCAGTTTCCTAGCGGAGGCTTACAATGAGCAGTTCTTC. Combining the CDR3 with reference TRBV28 and TRBJ2-1 gives the whole variable domain DVKVTQSSRYLVKRTGEKVFLECVQDMDHENMFWYRQDPGLGLRLIYFSYDVKMKEKGDIPEGYSVSREKKERFSLILESASTNQTSMYLCASSFLAEAYNEQFFGPGTRLTVL.

This clonotype was seen repeatedly, ten times or more. The gene calls are TRBV5-1 and TRBJ2-2; possibly TRBD1 for D (5 bases). Between the trimmed V and J ends, which lost 5 bases and 2 bases, there was a span of 10 bases. This CDR3 spans 14 amino acids. Germline lookup yields CDR1 SGHRS and CDR2 YFSETQ. The CDR3, as DNA: TGCGCCAGCAGGCAGGGCCCCAACACCGGGGAGCTGTTTTTT. Encoded protein: CASRQGPNTGELFF.

The table lists this clonotype with a few counts. V gene TRBV6-5 combines with J gene TRBJ2-5; D is uncertain. Germline CDR1 and CDR2: MNHEY and SVGAGI. V shed 7 bases and J shed 5 bases, with 8 bases lying between them. The CDR3 has 11 residues. This CDR3 is CASTRFETQYF. As DNA, the CDR3 is TGTGCCAGCACTCGATTCGAGACCCAGTACTTC.

The chain joins TRBV7-2 to TRBJ1-5; D is ambiguous. Trimming pared 2 bases from V and 5 bases from J, leaving 7 bases between. Germline V gene sequence: CDR1 SGHTA, CDR2 FQGNSA. CDR3 length: 13 amino acids. The CDR3: CASSLQVDQPQHF. The CDR3 nucleotides are TGTGCCAGCAGCTTACAGGTCGATCAGCCCCAGCATTTT.

This rearrangement joins TRBV4-1 to TRBJ1-2, with D possibly being TRBD1 (5 bases). CDR1 is MGHRA and CDR2 is YSYEKL in the germline V gene. Trimming left V 3 bases short and J 1 base short, with 12 bases between. The CDR3 has 15 amino acids. The CDR3 DNA reads as TGCGCCAGCAGCCATGTATCGGGGGTTAACTATGGCTACACCTTC. This gives the protein CASSHVSGVNYGYTF.

At least ten counts were recorded for this clonotype. The chain carries TRBV10-2 and TRBJ2-3, with 12 bases lining up with TRBD1. CDR3 length: 18 residues. CDR1 is WSHSY, CDR2 SAAADI, per germline. The junction had 12 bases not matched to a gene; V was cut back by 5 bases and J by 3 bases. The CDR3 reads CASSRGTGGGERTDTQYF. CDR3 nucleotides: TGCGCCAGCAGTCGAGGGACAGGGGGCGGGGAGAGGACAGATACGCAGTATTTT.

This clonotype was observed a few times. V and J are TRBV30 and TRBJ2-5; 8 nucleotides align to TRBD1. CDR1 is GTSNPN, CDR2 SVGIG, per germline (reference sequence). V lost 0 bases, J lost 3 bases, and 6 bases stayed unmatched. The CDR3 contains 15 residues. The CDR3 sequence is CAWSVETGAEETQYF. DNA of the CDR3: TGTGCCTGGAGTGTTGAGACAGGGGCCGAAGAGACCCAGTACTTC. Using reference TRBV30 and TRBJ2-5 for the parts outside the CDR3, the full variable domain is SQTIHQWPATLVQPVGSPLSLECTVEGTSNPNLYWYRQAAGRGLQLLFYSVGIGQISSEVPQNLSASRPQDRQFILSSKKLLLSDSGFYLCAWSVETGAEETQYFGPGTRLLVL.

This clonotype was picked up a small number of times. The chain is built from TRBV29-1 and TRBJ1-1, with 9 bases lining up with TRBD1. CDR1 is SQVTM, CDR2 ANQGSEA, per germline. V lost 6 bases to trimming and J lost 1 base; unmatched junction nucleotides: 3. CDR3 length: 13 amino acids. DNA for the CDR3: TGCAGCGTCCCGGGACAGGGGAACACTGAAGCTTTCTTT. It translates to CSVPGQGNTEAFF. The full variable domain, its missing parts supplied by reference TRBV29-1 and TRBJ1-1, is SAVISQKPSRDICQRGTSLTIQCQVDSQVTMMFWYRQQPGQSLTLIATANQGSEATYESGFVIDKFPISRPNLTFSTLTVSNMSPEDSSIYLCSVPGQGNTEAFFGQGTRLTVV.

This clonotype has a handful of counts. The chain recombines TRBV9 with TRBJ2-4, with TRBD2 matching over 7 bases. V gave up 0 bases and J gave up 8 bases; unmatched junction bases: 5. CDR1 is SGDLS, CDR2 YYNGEE, per germline. This CDR3 is built from 14 residues. CDR3 sequence reads: CASSVALTSHIQYF. The CDR3 DNA follows: TGTGCCAGCAGCGTAGCTCTGACTAGCCACATTCAGTACTTC.

In DNA, the CDR3 is TGCAGTGCTAGAGATCAACGGTACACAGATACGCAGTATTTT. It yields the protein CSARDQRYTDTQYF. The chain uses TRBV20-1 and TRBJ2-3; the D is unclear. CDR3 length equals 14 residues. Deletions cut 0 bases from V and 2 bases from J, with 9 bases between. The germline V gene has CDR1 DFQATT and CDR2 SNEGSKA (reference sequence).

In its sample, this clonotype was seen a few times. V and J are TRBV5-5 and TRBJ2-7; no reliable D call. With 7 bases removed from V and 2 bases from J, the gap between germline ends came to 16 bases. This CDR3 region has 14 residues. Germline V lookup: CDR1 SGHKS, CDR2 YYEKEE (reference sequence). The CDR3 region is CASELLKVPYEQYF. The CDR3 DNA reads TGTGCCAGCGAGCTCCTGAAGGTCCCCTACGAGCAGTACTTC.

Here the CDR3 DNA reads TGCGCCAGCAGCCAAGATGGGGCGGGGCGGGATCAGCCCCAGCATTTT. Translated: CASSQDGAGRDQPQHF. The rearrangement links TRBV4-3 to TRBJ1-5; possibly TRBD1 for D (5 bases). CDR1 and CDR2 from the germline V gene are LGHNA and YSLEER. The ends were cut back, 0 bases at V and 5 bases at J, with 14 bases in the middle. The CDR3 runs to 16 residues.

This sequence joins TRBV4-3 and TRBJ2-6; D is perhaps TRBD1 or TRBD2 (5 bases each). The V gene's germline CDR1 is LGHNA and CDR2 YSLEER. The V end lost 1 base, the J end lost 0 bases, and 13 bases lay between the germline ends. CDR3 length: 18 residues. CDR3 in DNA: TGCGCCAGCAGCCAAGTTGGACTGGGGGTCTCTGGGGCCAACGTCCTGACTTTC. Translating gives CASSQVGLGVSGANVLTF.